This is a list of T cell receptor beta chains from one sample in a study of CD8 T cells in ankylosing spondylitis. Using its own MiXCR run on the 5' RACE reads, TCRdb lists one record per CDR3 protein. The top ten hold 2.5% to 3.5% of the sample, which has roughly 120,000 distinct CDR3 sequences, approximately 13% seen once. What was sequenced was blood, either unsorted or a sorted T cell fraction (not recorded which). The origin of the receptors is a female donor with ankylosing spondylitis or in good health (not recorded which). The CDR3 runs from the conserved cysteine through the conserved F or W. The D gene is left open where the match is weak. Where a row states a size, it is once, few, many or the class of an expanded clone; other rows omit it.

CDR3 DNA: TGCGCCAGCAGCTTGTGGATGCAACGCACAGATACGCAGTATTTT
CDR3 protein: CASSLWMQRTDTQYF
clone size: few
J gene: TRBJ2-3
D gene: NA
V gene: TRBV5-1

CDR3 DNA: TGTGCCAGCAGCCAGACTAGCGGGAGGGTGAATGAGCAGTTCTTC
CDR3 protein: CASSQTSGRVNEQFF
clone size: many
J gene: TRBJ2-1
D gene: TRBD2
V gene: TRBV7-2

CDR3 DNA: TGCGCCAGCAGCTTGGCCTTAGGGGGCCGATTTCCGAACACCGGGGAGCTGTTTTTT
CDR3 protein: CASSLALGGRFPNTGELFF
clone size: few
J gene: TRBJ2-2
D gene: TRBD1
V gene: TRBV5-1

CDR3 DNA: TGTGCCACCAGCAGAGTTGGGACCGGGGAGCTGTTTTTT
CDR3 protein: CATSRVGTGELFF
clone size: few
J gene: TRBJ2-2
D gene: NA
V gene: TRBV15

CDR3 DNA: TGTGCCAGTAATGGCAGGACCCAGCCCCAGCATTTT
CDR3 protein: CASNGRTQPQHF
clone size: NA
J gene: TRBJ1-5
D gene: NA
V gene: TRBV19

CDR3 DNA: TGCAGCGTTGAAGGACAGGGGGCGAAGATCTACGAGCAGTACTTC
CDR3 protein: CSVEGQGAKIYEQYF
clone size: many
J gene: TRBJ2-7
D gene: TRBD1
V gene: TRBV29-1

CDR3 DNA: TGCAGTGCTACTAGCACAGATACGCAGTATTTT
CDR3 protein: CSATSTDTQYF
clone size: NA
J gene: TRBJ2-3
D gene: NA
V gene: TRBV20-1

CDR3 DNA: TGCAGTGCTAGAGAATCCGGCGTAAGCACAGATACGCAGTATTTT
CDR3 protein: CSARESGVSTDTQYF
clone size: many
J gene: TRBJ2-3
D gene: NA
V gene: TRBV20-1

CDR3 DNA: TGTGCCACCGGACAGTTGAACTATGGCTACACCTTC
CDR3 protein: CATGQLNYGYTF
clone size: many
J gene: TRBJ1-2
D gene: NA
V gene: TRBV10-3

CDR3 DNA: TGCAGTGCTAGTTGGGGCGGTGAGGGACAGCCCCAGCATTTT
CDR3 protein: CSASWGGEGQPQHF
clone size: NA
J gene: TRBJ1-5
D gene: NA
V gene: TRBV20-1

CDR3 DNA: TGTGCCATCAGTGAGCGGGAGGACTATGGCTACACCTTC
CDR3 protein: CAISEREDYGYTF
clone size: NA
J gene: TRBJ1-2
D gene: NA
V gene: TRBV10-3

CDR3 DNA: TGTGCCAGCAGCCATGGGGGTCCCCACAATGAGCAGTTCTTC
CDR3 protein: CASSHGGPHNEQFF
clone size: many
J gene: TRBJ2-1
D gene: NA
V gene: TRBV14

CDR3 DNA: TGCAGTGCTAGAGTGTCTAGCGGGAGGGCCCTGGATACGCAGTATTTT
CDR3 protein: CSARVSSGRALDTQYF
clone size: many
J gene: TRBJ2-3
D gene: TRBD2
V gene: TRBV20-1

CDR3 DNA: TGTGCCAGCAGCCGGGACAGGGTATCCGAGCAGTACTTC
CDR3 protein: CASSRDRVSEQYF
clone size: NA
J gene: TRBJ2-7
D gene: TRBD1
V gene: TRBV6-2/TRBV6-3

CDR3 DNA: TGTGCCACCAGCAGAGTCGGGATGACCCTCCACTTT
CDR3 protein: CATSRVGMTLHF
clone size: NA
J gene: TRBJ1-6
D gene: NA
V gene: TRBV15

CDR3 DNA: TGTGCCAGCAGCCAAGGTGGAGACACCGGGGAGCTGTTTTTT
CDR3 protein: CASSQGGDTGELFF
clone size: many
J gene: TRBJ2-2
D gene: NA
V gene: TRBV3-1

CDR3 DNA: TGTGCCAGCAGCTTGGAAGGGGAAAAACTGTTTTTT
CDR3 protein: CASSLEGEKLFF
clone size: many
J gene: TRBJ1-4
D gene: NA
V gene: TRBV7-6

CDR3 DNA: TGTGCCAGCAGAGTTACTGCGAACACTGAAGCTTTCTTT
CDR3 protein: CASRVTANTEAFF
clone size: many
J gene: TRBJ1-1
D gene: NA
V gene: TRBV12-3/TRBV12-4

CDR3 DNA: TGTGCCAGTAGTATCGACAGGGGCTTGGTTGGCTACACCTTC
CDR3 protein: CASSIDRGLVGYTF
clone size: few
J gene: TRBJ1-2
D gene: TRBD1
V gene: TRBV19

CDR3 DNA: TGTGCCACCATGGGGGACAGGGGAAGGATCGCTGAAGCTTTCTTT
CDR3 protein: CATMGDRGRIAEAFF
clone size: few
J gene: TRBJ1-1
D gene: TRBD1
V gene: TRBV15

CDR3 DNA: TGTGCCAGCAGCTTAGAAATGACCGGTTCCTACGAGCAGTACTTC
CDR3 protein: CASSLEMTGSYEQYF
clone size: NA
J gene: TRBJ2-7
D gene: NA
V gene: TRBV7-2

CDR3 DNA: TGTGCCAGCAGCTCCTTCGGGGACCTCGCCTACAATGAGCAGTTCTTC
CDR3 protein: CASSSFGDLAYNEQFF
clone size: few
J gene: TRBJ2-1
D gene: NA
V gene: TRBV5-5

CDR3 DNA: TGTGCCAGCAGTTACTCCCTCGACCCGGTGAGCCTGTTTTTT
CDR3 protein: CASSYSLDPVSLFF
clone size: many
J gene: TRBJ1-4
D gene: NA
V gene: TRBV6-5

CDR3 DNA: TGTGCCACGGGGCTCAACACCGGGGAGCTGTTTTTT
CDR3 protein: CATGLNTGELFF
clone size: NA
J gene: TRBJ2-2
D gene: NA
V gene: TRBV28

CDR3 DNA: TGTGCCAGTAGCATCAGGGCGACAGGAGGATCGAACACCGGGGAGCTGTTTTTT
CDR3 protein: CASSIRATGGSNTGELFF
clone size: NA
J gene: TRBJ2-2
D gene: NA
V gene: TRBV19

CDR3 DNA: TGCGCCAGCAGCCCTCGGGCAGGTAACCTTTTTGAAGCTTTCTTT
CDR3 protein: CASSPRAGNLFEAFF
clone size: many
J gene: TRBJ1-1
D gene: NA
V gene: TRBV5-1

CDR3 DNA: TGTGCCAGCAGCCAAGAAATGTCCGGCTTCTATGGCTACACCTTC
CDR3 protein: CASSQEMSGFYGYTF
clone size: NA
J gene: TRBJ1-2
D gene: NA
V gene: TRBV3-1

CDR3 DNA: TGTGCCAGCAGCCGTATAGGTCCTTCACCGCCCCAGCATTTT
CDR3 protein: CASSRIGPSPPQHF
clone size: many
J gene: TRBJ1-5
D gene: NA
V gene: TRBV7-9

CDR3 DNA: TGCGCCAGCAGATACAGTGCAACTAATGAAAAACTGTTTTTT
CDR3 protein: CASRYSATNEKLFF
clone size: many
J gene: TRBJ1-4
D gene: NA
V gene: TRBV5-1

CDR3 DNA: TGTGCCAGCAGTCGACAGTTTGGACAGCCCCAGCATTTT
CDR3 protein: CASSRQFGQPQHF
clone size: many
J gene: TRBJ1-5
D gene: NA
V gene: TRBV5-5